This T cell receptor (beta chain) emerged from a study of blood T cell repertoires in COVID-19. V dropped 4 bases and J dropped 8; count of bases not matched to a gene: 11. The CDR3 covers 15 residues. CDR1 is MNHEY and CDR2 is SVGAGI in the germline V gene. TCRdb's copy holds only in-frame clones and misses some; the assay was immunoSEQ multiplex PCR. The repertoire has about 74,000 clones, almost 90% of them found once; the top ten carry roughly 1.9%. The sample was peripheral blood. The origin of this receptor is a woman of 80 years or more with active or convalescent COVID-19. The V and J genes are TRBV6-5 and TRBJ1-2, with 9 bases identical to TRBD1. This CDR3 reads CASSSMDRGRKGYTF. The CDR3 nucleotides read TGTGCCAGCAGTTCCATGGACAGGGGAAGAAAGGGCTACACCTTC.